This T cell receptor (beta chain) stems from a study of blood T cell repertoires in COVID-19 (dated by TCRdb to about 2020). A note on the overall study: Samples from collaborators originated in the United States, Italy and Spain and spanned both the acute and convalescent phases of COVID-19. The samples were drawn from two sources: the first 160 participants of the ongoing ImmuneRACE study, and some 1,300 subjects contributed by 6 global collaborators. The prospective study material was composed of cDNA or gDNA derived from T cells, B-cell-depleted T cells, or PBMCs. The sample metadata nearly always contained a de-identified subject ID, COVID-19 status, age in years and sex. Deeply sampled blood TCRbeta repertoires from subjects exposed to, actively infected with, or recovered from COVID-19 were included in the dataset. The repertoires were released in a freely available public database meant as a resource for research on the immune response to SARS-CoV-2. Where available, HLA class I and class II types were obtained from metadata supplied by the sample provider rather than from assay-based typing. Overall results and qualifications from the work: How much clinical and demographic metadata was included differed by source and by participant, and the metadata was provided uncurated.

In regard to this clone: Which antigen it targets is not known. Nothing much larger sits one base from this clone, and base qualities are not available.

One collaborating source in Seattle enrolled patients while the patients were actively infected and followed the patients over time throughout the course of disease. The collaborating institutions used their own protocols to collect whole blood in K2EDTA tubes. Collaborator samples were shipped for TCRbeta analysis as frozen whole blood, isolated PBMCs, or DNA extracted from either sample type. TCRbeta CDR3 regions were amplified from genomic DNA using the immunoSEQ Assay, a bias-controlled multiplex PCR. On the authors' methods: Nucleated cell counts per sample were estimated from amplification of reference gene primers within the assay. Sequence reads were collapsed and filtered to measure the absolute abundance of every unique TCRbeta CDR3 rearrangement. For each sample, productive Simpson clonality was calculated by taking the square root of Simpson's diversity index across productive rearrangements. Entries here come from immuneACCESS through TCRdb and include only in-frame sequences with V and J called. Some clones fail to appear in such tables; in the studies checked, an unresolved V gene covers under half of the shortfall, and the cause of the remainder is unknown. The V and J calls and the clone size are those of that table, but D and trimming were determined from the DNA. Counted in this sample were some 75,000 clones; 65% to 85% of them appeared once. The ten largest clones take up about 13% of the sample.

V lost 0 bases and J lost 2 bases; the stretch between them is 11 bases long. CDR1 and CDR2 are drawn from the germline V gene: SGHAT, FQNNGV. From the cysteine up to the phenylalanine, the CDR3 has a length of 15 residues. Only the CDR3 part of the read is kept: 45 bases, read in frame from the first base. The clonotype comes from a man aged 45-60 years with COVID-19, enrolled during active disease. The sample was peripheral blood. The chain is assembled from TRBV11-2 and TRBJ2-7, with TRBD1 tentatively as D gene (6 bases match). The DNA sequence is given as TGTGCCAGCAGCTTAGAGGGGGCGAGAACCTACGAGCAGTACTTC. Its amino acids are CASSLEGARTYEQYF.